This T cell receptor beta chain came from a study of CD8 T cells in Susac syndrome. For the study at large: Susac syndrome patients were untreated, on corticosteroids with some adding intravenous immunoglobulin, or on intravenous immunoglobulin only. Study-level points and caveats: Peak Susac CD8+ clonal expansion was seen in TEMRA cells and active patients.

RNA in amounts of 0.5 to 1 ug was reverse transcribed with random hexamers. The method of amplification for TCR beta CDR3 was immunoSEQ multiplex PCR, covering 54 Vbeta and 13 Jbeta. TCRdb independently ran MiXCR on the immunoSEQ multiplex PCR reads; one entry per CDR3 protein. In the table there are about 100,000 distinct CDR3 sequences, approximately 95% of which are singletons. Germline V gene lookup returns CDR1 DFQATT and CDR2 SNEGSKA (reference sequence). CDR3 length equals 14 residues. Trimming shortened V by 2 bases and J by 1 base, and 11 bases separated the two germline ends. Points on this clonotype: The antigen is unknown.

The source of this sequence is a human donor with Susac syndrome. The V and J genes are TRBV20-1 and TRBJ1-1; no clear D gene. The sample was CD8+ T cells from PBMCs. CDR3 DNA sequence: TGCAGTGCTAGATACTTAACACAGAACACTGAAGCTTTCTTT. Residues: CSARYLTQNTEAFF.